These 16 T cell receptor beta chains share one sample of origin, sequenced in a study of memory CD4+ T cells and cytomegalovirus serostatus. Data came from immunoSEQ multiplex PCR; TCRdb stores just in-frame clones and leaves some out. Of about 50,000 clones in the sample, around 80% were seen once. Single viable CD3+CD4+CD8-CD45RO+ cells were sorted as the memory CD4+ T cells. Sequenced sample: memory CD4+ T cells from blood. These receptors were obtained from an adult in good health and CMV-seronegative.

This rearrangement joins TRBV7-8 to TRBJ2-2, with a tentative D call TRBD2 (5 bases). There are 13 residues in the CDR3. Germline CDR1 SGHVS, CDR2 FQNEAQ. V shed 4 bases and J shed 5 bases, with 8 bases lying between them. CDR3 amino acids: CASSSRETGELFF. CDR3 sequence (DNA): TGTGCCAGCAGCTCGAGGGAAACCGGGGAGCTGTTTTTT.

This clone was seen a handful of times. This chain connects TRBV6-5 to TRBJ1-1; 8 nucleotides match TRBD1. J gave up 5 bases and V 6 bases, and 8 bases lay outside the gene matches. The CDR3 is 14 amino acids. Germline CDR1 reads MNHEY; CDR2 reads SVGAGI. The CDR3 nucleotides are TGTGCCAGCAGCGACAGGGGAATGGGGACTGAAGCTTTCTTT. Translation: CASSDRGMGTEAFF.

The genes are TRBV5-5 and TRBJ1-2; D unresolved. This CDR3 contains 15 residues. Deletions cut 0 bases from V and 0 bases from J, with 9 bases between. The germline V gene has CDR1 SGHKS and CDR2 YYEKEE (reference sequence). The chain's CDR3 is CASSLGSLANYGYTF. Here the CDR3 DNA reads TGTGCCAGCAGCTTGGGGTCCCTCGCTAACTATGGCTACACCTTC.

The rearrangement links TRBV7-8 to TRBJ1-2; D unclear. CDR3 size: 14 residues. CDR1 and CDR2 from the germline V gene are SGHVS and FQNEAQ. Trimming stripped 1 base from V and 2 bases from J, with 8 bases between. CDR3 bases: TGTGCCAGCAGCTTAGTAGAAGTCAACTATGGCTACACCTTC. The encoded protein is CASSLVEVNYGYTF.

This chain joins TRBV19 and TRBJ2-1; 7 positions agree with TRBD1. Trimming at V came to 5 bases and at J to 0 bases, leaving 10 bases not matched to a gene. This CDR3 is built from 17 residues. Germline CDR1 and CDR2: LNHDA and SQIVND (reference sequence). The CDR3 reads CASSPRKGQSSYNEQFF. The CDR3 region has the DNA TGTGCCAGTAGTCCCCGAAAGGGACAGAGCTCCTACAATGAGCAGTTCTTC.

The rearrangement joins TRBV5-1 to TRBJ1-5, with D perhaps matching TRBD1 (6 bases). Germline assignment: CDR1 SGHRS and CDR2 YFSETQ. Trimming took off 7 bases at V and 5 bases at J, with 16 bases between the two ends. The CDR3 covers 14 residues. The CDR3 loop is CASSGGGLDQPQHF. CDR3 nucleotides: TGCGCCAGCTCCGGGGGGGGGCTGGATCAGCCCCAGCATTTT.

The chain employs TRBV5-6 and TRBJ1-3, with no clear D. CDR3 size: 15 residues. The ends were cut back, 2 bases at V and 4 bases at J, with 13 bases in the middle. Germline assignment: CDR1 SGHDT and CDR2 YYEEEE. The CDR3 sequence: CASSLTGGIGNTIYF. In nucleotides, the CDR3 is TGTGCCAGCAGCTTAACGGGAGGGATAGGAAACACCATATATTTT.

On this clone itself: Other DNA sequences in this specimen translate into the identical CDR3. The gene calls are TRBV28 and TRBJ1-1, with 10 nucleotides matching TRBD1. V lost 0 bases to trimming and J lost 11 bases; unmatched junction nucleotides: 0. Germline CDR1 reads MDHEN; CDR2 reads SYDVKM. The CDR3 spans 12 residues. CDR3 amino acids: CASSLWDRGAFF. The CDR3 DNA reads TGTGCCAGCAGTTTATGGGACAGGGGGGCTTTCTTT.

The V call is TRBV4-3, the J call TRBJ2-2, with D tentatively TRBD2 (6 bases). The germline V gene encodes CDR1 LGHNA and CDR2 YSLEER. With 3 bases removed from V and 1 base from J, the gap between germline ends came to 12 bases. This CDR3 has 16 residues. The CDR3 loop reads CASSHAGSRNTGELFF. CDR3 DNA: TGCGCCAGCAGCCACGCGGGATCAAGGAACACCGGGGAGCTGTTTTTT.

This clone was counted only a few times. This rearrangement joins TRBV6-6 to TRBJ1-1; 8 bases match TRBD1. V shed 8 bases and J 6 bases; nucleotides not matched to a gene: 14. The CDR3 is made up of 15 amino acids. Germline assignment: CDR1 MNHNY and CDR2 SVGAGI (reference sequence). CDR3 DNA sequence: TGTGCCAGCGACTGGGGAGACAGGGGCCTCGCTGAAGCTTTCTTT. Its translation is CASDWGDRGLAEAFF.

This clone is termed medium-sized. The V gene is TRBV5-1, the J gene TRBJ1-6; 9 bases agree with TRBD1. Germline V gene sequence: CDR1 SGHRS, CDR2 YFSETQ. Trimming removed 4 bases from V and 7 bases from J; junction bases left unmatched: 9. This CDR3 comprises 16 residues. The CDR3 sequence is CASSLRDRVENSPLHF. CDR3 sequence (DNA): TGCGCCAGCAGCCTCCGGGACAGGGTTGAAAATTCACCCCTCCACTTT.

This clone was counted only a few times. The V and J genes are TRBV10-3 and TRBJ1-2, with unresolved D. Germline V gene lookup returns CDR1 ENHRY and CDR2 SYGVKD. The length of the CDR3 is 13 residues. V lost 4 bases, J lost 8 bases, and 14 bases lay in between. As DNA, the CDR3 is TGTGCCATCAGTGCAAGGCGTCTCGAGGGCTACACCTTC. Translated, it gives CAISARRLEGYTF.

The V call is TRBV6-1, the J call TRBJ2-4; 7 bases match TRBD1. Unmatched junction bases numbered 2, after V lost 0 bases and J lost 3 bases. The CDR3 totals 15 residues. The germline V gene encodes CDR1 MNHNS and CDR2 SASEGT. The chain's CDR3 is CASSEADRVKNIQYF. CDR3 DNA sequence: TGTGCCAGCAGTGAAGCAGACAGGGTCAAAAACATTCAGTACTTC.

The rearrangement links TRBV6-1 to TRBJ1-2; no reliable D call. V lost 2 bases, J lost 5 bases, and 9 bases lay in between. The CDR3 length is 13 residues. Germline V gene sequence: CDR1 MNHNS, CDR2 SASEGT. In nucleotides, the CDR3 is TGTGCCAGCAGTGAAATTAGACGGTATGGCTACACCTTC. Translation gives CASSEIRRYGYTF.

The CDR3 bases are TGCGCCAGCAGCCCTCGAGCGGTGGGTTCCACCGGGGAGCTGTTTTTT. Translation: CASSPRAVGSTGELFF. The V gene is TRBV4-3, the J gene TRBJ2-2, with TRBD2 as a possible D gene (5 bases). CDR1 and CDR2 (germline): LGHNA, YSLEER. The CDR3 totals 16 residues. The V gene lost 4 bases and the J gene lost 4 bases, with 16 bases spanning the gap.

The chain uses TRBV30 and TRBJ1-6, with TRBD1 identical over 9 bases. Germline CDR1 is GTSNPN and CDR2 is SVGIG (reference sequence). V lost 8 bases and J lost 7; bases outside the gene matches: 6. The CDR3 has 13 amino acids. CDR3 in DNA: TGTGCCGGAGGAGGACAGGGGAATTCACCCCTCCACTTT. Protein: CAGGGQGNSPLHF.